This entry lists 22 T cell receptor beta chains sequenced from one sample in a study of graft-versus-host responses after intestinal transplantation. Profiling relied on immunoSEQ multiplex PCR, and the TCRdb table lists in-frame clones only, not all of them. The table lists around 88,000 clones, around 90% of them singletons. These TCRs' antigens remain unknown. The sample was unstimulated CD8+ T cells sorted from spleen or lymph node cells, taken before transplant. Source of these receptors: a human donor who was the organ donor for an intestinal transplant.

This clone was counted a single time. CDR3 DNA sequence: TGTGCCAGCAGCCATCAGGACAGTTTCTACGAGCAGTACTTC. It encodes CASSHQDSFYEQYF. The V call is TRBV5-4, the J call TRBJ2-7, with a possible D match to TRBD1 (6 bases). V was pared by 4 bases and J by 3 bases, with 14 bases between. CDR3 size: 14 residues. Germline CDR1 and CDR2: SGHNT and YYREEE (reference sequence).

This rearrangement joins TRBV6-5 to TRBJ2-3, with 10 bases lining up with TRBD2. The V gene end was trimmed by 2 bases and the J gene end by 2 bases; junction bases not matched to a gene: 4. The CDR3 runs 16 residues. Germline V gene sequence: CDR1 MNHEY, CDR2 SVGAGI. CDR3 residues: CASSYGLAEATDTQYF. In DNA, the CDR3 is TGTGCCAGCAGTTACGGACTAGCGGAGGCCACAGATACGCAGTATTTT.

V and J are TRBV6-5 and TRBJ1-2, with a possible D match to TRBD1 (6 bases). Germline V gene data show CDR1 as MNHEY and CDR2 as SVGAGI. The CDR3 is 13 residues long. Trimming stripped 5 bases from V and 7 bases from J, with 14 bases between. The CDR3 region has the DNA TGTGCCAGCAGTAGTCGACAGGAGTTTGGCTACACCTTC. It codes for CASSSRQEFGYTF.

This rearrangement joins TRBV7-3 to TRBJ1-5, with a possible D match to TRBD1 (6 bases). CDR1 SGHTA and CDR2 FQGTGA come from the germline V gene. There are 16 residues in the CDR3. Trimming pared 11 bases from V and 0 bases from J, leaving 20 bases between. CDR3 coding DNA: TGTGCCTCCCGGGGCAGGGGAAGCTATAGCAATCAGCCCCAGCATTTT. Its protein is CASRGRGSYSNQPQHF. The variable domain in full, with the rest retrieved from reference TRBV7-3 and TRBJ1-5, is GAGVSQTPSNKVTEKGKYVELRCDPISGHTALYWYRQSLGQGPEFLIYFQGTGAADDSGLPNDRFFAVRPEGSVSTLKIQRTERGDSAVYLCASRGRGSYSNQPQHFGDGTRLSIL.

A few counts support this clone. This chain joins TRBV4-1 and TRBJ1-3; D remains ambiguous. The germline V and J ends were trimmed by 0 bases and 1 base, with 7 bases remaining between them. From germline, CDR1 is MGHRA and CDR2 YSYEKL. The CDR3 spans 15 residues. Written as DNA, the CDR3 is TGCGCCAGCAGCCAAGACACGTTATCTGGAAACACCATATATTTT. Protein sequence: CASSQDTLSGNTIYF.

By sample fraction, this clone is medium-sized (0.01 to 0.1%). The chain combines TRBV5-1 with TRBJ1-4; a weak D match, TRBD1 (5 bases). The germline CDR1 and CDR2 sequences are SGHRS and YFSETQ. With 5 bases removed from V and 7 bases from J, the gap between germline ends came to 18 bases. This CDR3 comprises 15 residues. The CDR3 spells CASSVLGQPIEKLFF. In DNA, the CDR3 is TGCGCCAGCAGTGTTTTAGGACAACCTATTGAAAAACTGTTTTTT.

The chain carries TRBV5-5 and TRBJ2-7, with 7 bases lining up with TRBD2. Germline V gives CDR1 SGHKS, CDR2 YYEKEE (reference sequence). The J segment lost 0 bases and the V segment lost 3 bases, leaving 3 bases of the junction unmatched. The CDR3 has 14 amino acids. The CDR3 is CASSSLAGSYEQYF. DNA for the CDR3: TGTGCCAGCAGCTCATTAGCGGGCTCCTACGAGCAGTACTTC.

This chain links TRBV7-9 with TRBJ1-3; TRBD1 matches 9 bases. In germline, CDR1 is SEHNR, CDR2 FQNEAQ (reference sequence). The CDR3 is made up of 16 amino acids. J was trimmed by 4 bases and V by 5 bases; bases with no gene match: 9. The CDR3 loop is CASSKDRGSAGNTIYF. CDR3 sequence (DNA): TGTGCCAGCAGCAAGGACAGGGGCTCCGCAGGAAACACCATATATTTT.

This chain connects TRBV4-1 to TRBJ1-1; D gene uncertain. Trimming took 0 bases from V and 0 from J, leaving 2 bases between them. The CDR3 has 13 amino acids. Germline V gene data show CDR1 as MGHRA and CDR2 as YSYEKL. This CDR3 reads CASSQEMNTEAFF. DNA of the CDR3: TGCGCCAGCAGCCAAGAAATGAACACTGAAGCTTTCTTT.

This chain connects TRBV19 to TRBJ2-1; tentatively, D is TRBD2 (7 bases). The CDR3 is 14 residues long. CDR1 and CDR2 (germline): LNHDA, SQIVND (reference sequence). Between the trimmed V and J ends, which lost 9 bases and 2 bases, there was a span of 14 bases. CDR3 sequence: CASEGGGTYNEQFF. The CDR3 DNA sequence: TGTGCCAGCGAGGGGGGGGGCACCTACAATGAGCAGTTCTTC.

The chain carries TRBV30 and TRBJ2-1; 8 bases align to TRBD2. Per the germline V gene, CDR1 is GTSNPN and CDR2 is SVGIG (reference sequence). The CDR3 contains 20 residues. Unmatched junction bases numbered 23, after V lost 2 bases and J lost 5 bases. CDR3 amino acids: CAWSRHPLREVGLVNNEQFF. Written as DNA, the CDR3 is TGTGCCTGGAGTCGACATCCTCTGCGGGAGGTGGGTTTAGTTAACAATGAGCAGTTCTTC.

The chain employs TRBV4-1 and TRBJ2-5, with 7 bases that match TRBD2. CDR1 is MGHRA and CDR2 is YSYEKL in the germline V gene. The J segment lost 0 bases and the V segment lost 1 base, leaving 8 bases of the junction unmatched. CDR3 size: 17 residues. CDR3 bases: TGCGCCAGCAGCCAAGGTACAGCGGGGCAATACCAAGAGACCCAGTACTTC. Amino acid sequence: CASSQGTAGQYQETQYF.

This chain links TRBV27 with TRBJ2-1; D tentatively fits TRBD1 or TRBD2 (5 bases each). Germline CDR1 is MNHEY and CDR2 is SMNVEV (reference sequence). The V and J ends lost 2 bases and 6 bases respectively, with 11 bases between them. The length of the CDR3 is 14 residues. In DNA form, the CDR3 reads TGTGCCAGCAGTTTAACGGGACCCGGCAATGAGCAGTTCTTC. Protein product: CASSLTGPGNEQFF.

V and J are TRBV6-6 and TRBJ2-2; TRBD2 aligns across 8 bases. CDR1 is MNHNY and CDR2 is SVGAGI in the germline V gene (reference sequence). Losses at the gene ends were 7 bases for V and 6 bases for J; bases not matched to a gene: 13. This CDR3 is 16 amino acids long. The CDR3 spells CASNVLGRGGPGELFF. The DNA for the CDR3 is TGTGCCAGCAACGTCCTGGGACGGGGGGGCCCCGGGGAGCTGTTTTTT.

The J gene is TRBJ2-5, the V gene TRBV7-2; 9 nucleotides line up with TRBD2. Germline V CDR1 and CDR2: SGHTA, FQGNSA. J lost 5 bases, V lost 5 bases, and 18 bases had no gene match. The CDR3 extends over 18 amino acids. CDR3 residues: CASSPGRQAGGYFETQYF. CDR3 DNA sequence: TGTGCCAGCAGCCCAGGGCGGCAAGCGGGGGGCTATTTTGAGACCCAGTACTTC.

V is TRBV7-9 and J is TRBJ2-3, with D perhaps TRBD1 or TRBD2 (6 bases each). This CDR3 comprises 16 residues. CDR1 is SEHNR and CDR2 is FQNEAQ in the germline V gene (reference sequence). The V and J ends lost 5 bases and 4 bases respectively, with 19 bases between them. The CDR3 DNA reads as TGTGCCAGCAGCGAGGTTCGAGGGGGGCCGGCAGATACGCAGTATTTT. Translation: CASSEVRGGPADTQYF. The variable domain in full, completed from reference TRBV7-9 and TRBJ2-3, reads DTGVSQNPRHKITKRGQNVTFRCDPISEHNRLYWYRQTLGQGPEFLTYFQNEAQLEKSRLLSDRFSAERPKGSFSTLEIQRTEQGDSAMYLCASSEVRGGPADTQYFGPGTRLTVL.

This chain connects TRBV5-8 to TRBJ2-3; D gene ambiguous. The V and J ends lost 6 bases and 2 bases respectively, with 16 bases between them. This CDR3 contains 15 residues. Germline CDR1 SGHTS, CDR2 YDEGEE. The DNA for the CDR3 is TGTGCCAGCACCCTTCTAAGCGCGGACACAGATACGCAGTATTTT. It specifies CASTLLSADTDTQYF.

This chain connects TRBV6-4 to TRBJ2-3; 11 bases line up with TRBD2. V trimming: 0 bases; J trimming: 4 bases; junction bases outside the gene matches: 0. Per the germline V gene, CDR1 is MRHNA and CDR2 is SNTAGT. This CDR3 contains 15 residues. The CDR3 protein is CASSDSSGGADTQYF. CDR3 DNA: TGTGCCAGCAGTGACTCTAGCGGGGGGGCAGATACGCAGTATTTT.

This rearrangement joins TRBV18 to TRBJ1-4; D is ambiguous. Between the trimmed V and J ends, which lost 6 bases and 7 bases, there was a span of 18 bases. This CDR3 region has 15 residues. Germline lookup yields CDR1 KGHSH and CDR2 LQKENI. The CDR3 loop reads CASSLEIGYREKLFF. For the CDR3, the DNA is TGTGCCAGCTCGCTCGAGATTGGGTATCGTGAAAAACTGTTTTTT.

This chain uses TRBV4-1 with TRBJ2-2, with D hard to call. In germline, CDR1 is MGHRA, CDR2 YSYEKL. This CDR3 has 16 residues. Trimming cost V 5 bases and J 4 bases, with 17 bases left between them. The CDR3 DNA reads TGCGCCAGCAGCACCCCTGGGGTAGATTTCACCGGGGAGCTGTTTTTT. Translating it yields CASSTPGVDFTGELFF.

The chain carries TRBV28 and TRBJ1-6; D is unclear. Germline V CDR1 and CDR2: MDHEN, SYDVKM. The CDR3 runs 14 residues. Trimming left V 5 bases short and J 2 bases short, with 7 bases between. The CDR3 reads CASSPRTYNSPLHF. The CDR3 bases are TGTGCCAGCAGTCCTAGGACCTATAATTCACCCCTCCACTTT. The full variable domain, in which reference TRBV28 and TRBJ1-6 provide the parts outside the CDR3, is DVKVTQSSRYLVKRTGEKVFLECVQDMDHENMFWYRQDPGLGLRLIYFSYDVKMKEKGDIPEGYSVSREKKERFSLILESASTNQTSMYLCASSPRTYNSPLHFGNGTRLTVT.

V is TRBV4-1 and J is TRBJ2-1; no definite D call. This CDR3 is built from 15 residues. In germline, CDR1 is MGHRA, CDR2 YSYEKL. V lost 2 bases and J 0 bases, leaving 8 bases between the germline ends. The CDR3 sequence: CASSQSQDSYNEQFF. CDR3 in DNA: TGCGCCAGCAGCCAATCGCAGGACTCCTACAATGAGCAGTTCTTC.